This T cell receptor (beta chain) was found in a study of sequential checkpoint blockade in melanoma (dated by TCRdb to the late 2010s). At the level of the whole study: Patients were assigned by 1:1 randomization to either first-line nivolumab followed by ipilimumab (arm A) or ipilimumab followed by nivolumab (arm B). Maintenance nivolumab came after both trial sequences. In about 83% of the matched pre- and post-treatment tumor biopsy pairs, both biopsies came from the same lesion. For 20 to 25 patients, matched tumor biopsies were obtained before treatment and at week 13, following single-agent nivolumab (arm A) or ipilimumab (arm B). TCRbeta immunosequencing was performed on DNA from approximately 93 pretreatment melanoma tumor samples.

General findings and caveats noted by the study authors: Small sample sizes and reduced statistical power limited the analyses of tumor T-cell fraction within each arm. Patients whose tumor T-cell fraction and clonality increased by week 13 were about 30 times more likely to achieve clinical benefit. Validation of the response-prediction model combining TCR metrics and mutation burden is needed in larger, independent patient cohorts. Tumor T-cell fraction and clonality were correlated with PD-L1 staining and CD8+ T-cell counts, but not with mutational load. In the nivolumab-first arm (arm A), pretreatment tumor TIL clonality was associated with response (P = .04).

Details on this clone: Its antigen specificity is not known. Base qualities are not provided; no much larger clone lies one nucleotide away.

TCRbeta CDR3 regions were immunosequenced from genomic DNA with the immunoSEQ Assay. Prior to high-throughput sequencing, genomic DNA was amplified by bias-controlled multiplex PCR. Processing in the source paper ran as follows. To quantify the absolute abundance of each unique TCRbeta CDR3 region, the sequences were collapsed and filtered. Clonality, defined as 1 minus Pielou's evenness, was calculated using only productive rearrangements. Tumor T-cell fraction was calculated by normalizing TCRbeta template counts to the amount of usable DNA, which was estimated from several housekeeping genes. A previously published method was used to identify clones whose frequencies were significantly greater in on-treatment samples than in baseline samples. TCRdb's version of the immuneACCESS table is confined to in-frame rearrangements and falls short of the full clone set. An unresolved V gene accounts for under half of the shortfall where checked; the remainder is of unknown origin. V and J calls and clone size are copied from that table; D and trimming were computed from the DNA. Present in this sample are more than 9,500 clones, approximately 27% of which were seen just once. The leading ten clones occupy approximately 20% of the sample.

Taken with the paper, the label for treatment or condition translates to: randomized to nivolumab then ipilimumab (arm A) or the reverse (arm B). No trial patient had received prior DNA-damaging chemotherapy. Samples were obtained from patients with melanoma enrolled in CheckMate 064, a randomized, open-label phase II trial of sequential checkpoint blockade. Genomic DNA from formalin-fixed paraffin-embedded (FFPE) tissue samples served as the input for tumor TCR sequencing. The CDR3 spans 14 residues, from the cysteine through the phenylalanine. Here the CDR3 DNA is all that survives: 42 bases in frame from base 1. The germline V and J ends show losses of 4 bases and 7 bases respectively, and no gene match explains 9 bases of the junction. In the germline V gene, CDR1 corresponds to MDHEN and CDR2 to SYDVKM.

The V and J genes are TRBV28 and TRBJ1-2; the junction holds 7 bases that match TRBD1. The TCR originated in a human donor with melanoma. The starting material was tumor tissue (inferred from file names), obtained from a patient given nivolumab and ipilimumab in sequence. The DNA sequence is TGTGCCAGCAGTTCTACCGGGACAGAGGGTGGCTACACCTTC. The resulting protein is CASSSTGTEGGYTF.